Each of the 30 T cell receptor beta chains below was sequenced from the same sample in a study of blood T cells in healthy people across ages. The use of a sample-barcoded 5' primer and a J-beta primer mix characterized a second PCR of roughly 6 to 11 cycles. TCRdb reanalysed the 5' RACE reads using MiXCR and keeps one entry per CDR3 protein. The sample records some 1,800,000 distinct CDR3 sequences, about 39% being singletons. The sample was blood. The receptors here all came from a human donor in good health.

This clonotype has only one observation. This chain connects TRBV6-5 to TRBJ2-3, with D perhaps matching TRBD1 or TRBD2 (5 bases each). V lost 0 bases to trimming and J lost 2 bases, with 18 bases between them. There are 18 residues in the CDR3. Germline CDR1 reads MNHEY; CDR2 reads SVGAGI. The CDR3 spells CASSYSGTSGYYTDTQYF. The CDR3 DNA reads TGTGCCAGCAGTTACTCGGGGACCTCAGGTTACTACACAGATACGCAGTATTTT.

This clonotype was seen many times. The chain joins TRBV28 to TRBJ1-2, with 9 bases fitting TRBD1. J was trimmed by 5 bases and V by 3 bases; bases with no gene match: 7. The germline gives CDR1 MDHEN, CDR2 SYDVKM. The CDR3 is 15 amino acids. The CDR3 region has the DNA TGTGCCAGCAGTTTCAGCGGGACAGGGAGTTATGGCTACACCTTC. Translated, it gives CASSFSGTGSYGYTF.

The rearrangement joins TRBV2 to TRBJ1-4; D remains unclear. Germline loops: CDR1 SNHLY, CDR2 FYNNEI. V was clipped by 9 bases and J by 1 base, with 6 bases between them. The CDR3 sequence is 12 residues long. The CDR3 is CARRGTNEKLFF. Written as DNA, the CDR3 is TGTGCCAGGAGAGGAACTAATGAAAAACTGTTTTTT.

The chain couples TRBV15 to TRBJ2-1, with a weak D call TRBD1 (5 bases). The CDR3 has 16 residues. V shed 1 base and J shed 0 bases, with 10 bases lying between them. Germline V gene data show CDR1 as LNHNV and CDR2 as YYDKDF (reference sequence). CDR3 coding DNA: TGTGCCACCAGCAGAGGACAGCAGGGCTCCTACAATGAGCAGTTCTTC. Translated: CATSRGQQGSYNEQFF.

This sequence joins TRBV2 and TRBJ2-7; TRBD2 is a possible D gene (6 bases). Germline V gene sequence: CDR1 SNHLY, CDR2 FYNNEI. V lost 6 bases and J lost 4, with 16 bases in between. This CDR3 is built from 14 residues. The CDR3 DNA is TGTGCCAGCAGAGTTGGGGAGGCTGCATACGAGCAGTACTTC. Translating gives CASRVGEAAYEQYF.

This clonotype was recorded a few times. The V and J genes are TRBV4-2 and TRBJ1-2; D is perhaps TRBD1 (5 bases). The V end was cut by 0 bases, the J end by 6 bases, with 14 bases between. The CDR3 is 15 amino acids. Germline loops: CDR1 LGHNA, CDR2 YNFKEQ. The CDR3, as DNA: TGTGCCAGCAGCCAAGATGTCAGGGAATGGGATGGCTACACCTTC. This codes for CASSQDVREWDGYTF.

The chain couples TRBV7-2 to TRBJ2-1; TRBD2 aligns across 12 bases. The J segment lost 15 bases and the V segment lost 5 bases, leaving 17 bases of the junction unmatched. Germline loops: CDR1 SGHTA, CDR2 FQGNSA. The CDR3 extends over 16 amino acids. CDR3: CASSPYASGGAGVRFF. The CDR3, as DNA: TGTGCCAGCAGCCCGTACGCTAGCGGGGGGGCGGGGGTACGGTTCTTC.

In this sample, this clonotype turned up many times. CDR3 in amino acids: CASSLQHQGTDEQYF. The DNA of the CDR3 is TGCGCCAGCAGCTTGCAACATCAGGGAACTGACGAGCAGTACTTC. V and J are TRBV5-1 and TRBJ2-7; perhaps TRBD1 as D (5 bases). There are 15 residues in the CDR3. Germline CDR1 SGHRS, CDR2 YFSETQ. Deletions cut 1 base from V and 5 bases from J, with 16 bases between.

This clonotype showed up just a few times. This chain connects TRBV15 to TRBJ2-5, with D perhaps matching TRBD1 (6 bases). There are 14 residues in the CDR3. CDR1 is LNHNV, CDR2 YYDKDF, per germline (reference sequence). V dropped 0 bases and J dropped 3 bases, with 8 bases sitting between them. For the CDR3, the DNA is TGTGCCACCAGCAGAGAGGCAGGGGAAGAGACCCAGTACTTC. Amino acid sequence: CATSREAGEETQYF. The full variable domain, rest sourced from reference TRBV15 and TRBJ2-5, is DAMVIQNPRYQVTQFGKPVTLSCSQTLNHNVMYWYQQKSSQAPKLLFHYYDKDFNNEADTPDNFQSRRPNTSFCFLDIRSPGLGDTAMYLCATSREAGEETQYFGPGTRLLVL.

The chain employs TRBV12-3 or TRBV12-4 and TRBJ2-1, with unresolved D. The V gene lost 1 base and the J gene lost 14 bases, with 15 bases spanning the gap. The CDR3 consists of 13 residues. The CDR3 region has the DNA TGTGCCAGCAGTTTAGAGGAGCAGGCGAAGGAGTTCTTC. This translates into CASSLEEQAKEFF.

This clonotype showed up many times. J is TRBJ2-4 and V is TRBV18, with D unresolved. Trimming pared 8 bases from V and 0 bases from J, leaving 11 bases between. CDR3 length: 14 amino acids. The germline V gene has CDR1 KGHSH and CDR2 LQKENI. CDR3 sequence reads: CASAENLAKNIQYF. Here the CDR3 DNA reads TGTGCCAGCGCCGAGAATCTAGCCAAAAACATTCAGTACTTC.

There are a few counts of this clonotype. This chain connects TRBV28 to TRBJ1-5; D remains ambiguous. In germline, CDR1 is MDHEN, CDR2 SYDVKM. V was cut by 6 bases and J by 3 bases, with 12 bases left in between. The CDR3 sequence is 14 residues long. CDR3 coding DNA: TGTGCCAGCAGGGTCCGTGGGGTCAATCAGCCCCAGCATTTT. Protein product: CASRVRGVNQPQHF.

This clonotype was picked up a small number of times. The chain couples TRBV14 to TRBJ1-4; D perhaps matches TRBD1 (5 bases). The CDR3 spans 15 residues. V lost 2 bases and J 8 bases, leaving 15 bases between the germline ends. The V gene's germline CDR1 is SGHDN and CDR2 FVKESK. The CDR3 is CASSQLIGTAEKLFF. The DNA of the CDR3 is TGTGCCAGCAGCCAATTGATCGGGACGGCAGAAAAACTGTTTTTT.

This clonotype occurred a few times. The genes are TRBV28 and TRBJ1-6, with 10 bases identical to TRBD1. Germline lookup yields CDR1 MDHEN and CDR2 SYDVKM. V lost 4 bases and J lost 10; bases outside the gene matches: 4. This CDR3 is 14 amino acids long. Here the CDR3 DNA reads TGTGCCAGCAGTTCCGGGACAGGGGCGTCACCCCTCCACTTT. Amino acid sequence: CASSSGTGASPLHF.

The V call is TRBV5-6, the J call TRBJ2-3; 9 nucleotides line up with TRBD2. J gave up 5 bases and V 0 bases, and 7 bases lay outside the gene matches. Looked up from germline, CDR1 is SGHDT and CDR2 is YYEEEE. The CDR3 sequence is 16 residues long. Here the CDR3 DNA reads TGTGCCAGCAGCTTGGAGGCGGCGGGGGGGGGAGATACGCAGTATTTT. This translates into CASSLEAAGGGDTQYF.

This clonotype showed up just a few times. The chain has TRBV12-3 or TRBV12-4 and TRBJ1-2; D uncertain. With 3 bases removed from V and 1 base from J, the gap between germline ends came to 12 bases. The CDR3 sequence is 15 residues long. CDR3 sequence (DNA): TGTGCCAGCAGTTTCCGACGGGATCATAACTATGGCTACACCTTC. Protein: CASSFRRDHNYGYTF.

This clonotype was seen a few times. The chain has TRBV4-3 and TRBJ2-1; 9 nucleotides match TRBD2. With 4 bases clipped from V and 5 bases from J, the junction kept 15 bases outside the gene matches. Germline CDR1 LGHNA, CDR2 YSLEER. This CDR3 region has 18 residues. This chain's CDR3 is CASSRIFLGGGADNEQFF. CDR3 bases: TGCGCCAGCAGCCGGATTTTCTTGGGCGGGGGGGCCGACAATGAGCAGTTCTTC.

The chain has TRBV20-1 and TRBJ1-2; D gene unclear. This CDR3 is 19 amino acids long. CDR1 and CDR2 (germline): DFQATT, SNEGSKA (reference sequence). V was cut by 2 bases and J by 2 bases, with 27 bases left in between. The CDR3 DNA follows: TGCAGTGCTAGATTCGGTCAAACAGAGGCGTCGATATGGAACTATGGCTACACCTTC. This encodes CSARFGQTEASIWNYGYTF.

The J gene is TRBJ2-1, the V gene TRBV19; 8 bases agree with TRBD1. The CDR3 covers 16 residues. V was pared by 6 bases and J by 8 bases, with 15 bases of the junction left unmatched. CDR1 and CDR2 (germline): LNHDA, SQIVND (reference sequence). The CDR3 region is CASRPEAGGLGDEQFF. For the CDR3, the DNA is TGTGCCAGTAGGCCGGAGGCAGGGGGCTTAGGAGATGAGCAGTTCTTC. Variable domain in full (rest from reference TRBV19 and TRBJ2-1): DGGITQSPKYLFRKEGQNVTLSCEQNLNHDAMYWYRQDPGQGLRLIYYSQIVNDFQKGDIAEGYSVSREKKESFPLTVTSAQKNPTAFYLCASRPEAGGLGDEQFFGPGTRLTVL.

Only a few counts were recorded for this clonotype. This chain uses TRBV27 with TRBJ1-2; D is possibly TRBD1 (5 bases). V lost 3 bases and J 8 bases, leaving 16 bases between the germline ends. The germline gives CDR1 MNHEY, CDR2 SMNVEV (reference sequence). CDR3 length: 14 amino acids. The CDR3 coding sequence is TGTGCCAGCAGTTTCAATCCAGGGATCGGCGGCTACACCTTC. The encoded protein is CASSFNPGIGGYTF.

This chain links TRBV20-1 with TRBJ1-2; 9 bases line up with TRBD1. The CDR3 runs 15 residues. With V trimmed by 4 bases and J by 2 bases, 8 bases remained unmatched. Germline assignment: CDR1 DFQATT and CDR2 SNEGSKA (reference sequence). The DNA of the CDR3 is TGCAGTGCTACAGGGGACAGGGCGGAAAACTATGGCTACACCTTC. This encodes CSATGDRAENYGYTF.

This clonotype has at least ten counts. V is TRBV29-1 and J is TRBJ2-7; D gene unclear. The CDR3 is 11 amino acids. CDR1 SQVTM and CDR2 ANQGSEA come from the germline V gene. The germline V and J ends were trimmed by 2 bases and 3 bases, with 5 bases remaining between them. This CDR3 is CSVESSYEQYF. The CDR3 DNA sequence: TGCAGCGTTGAAAGCAGCTACGAGCAGTACTTC.

This rearrangement joins TRBV7-9 to TRBJ2-1; TRBD2 aligns across 8 bases. Germline lookup yields CDR1 SEHNR and CDR2 FQNEAQ (reference sequence). There are 15 residues in the CDR3. Trimming took 2 bases from V and 9 from J; bases not matched to a gene: 9. The CDR3 protein is CASSLKGLGPREQFF. CDR3 sequence (DNA): TGTGCCAGCAGCTTAAAGGGACTAGGTCCGCGTGAGCAGTTCTTC.

This rearrangement joins TRBV24-1 to TRBJ2-2; TRBD1 matches 7 bases. This CDR3 region has 16 residues. Germline lookup yields CDR1 KGHDR and CDR2 SFDVKD. Unmatched junction bases numbered 8, after V lost 4 bases and J lost 4 bases. In nucleotides, the CDR3 is TGTGCCACCAGTGACCCTGACAGGGTGCCCACCGGGGAGCTGTTTTTT. It encodes CATSDPDRVPTGELFF.

This clonotype was observed many times. The V call is TRBV20-1, the J call TRBJ2-5; maybe TRBD2 (5 bases). V gave up 3 bases and J gave up 11 bases, with 16 bases separating them. This CDR3 comprises 12 residues. Germline V lookup: CDR1 DFQATT, CDR2 SNEGSKA (reference sequence). The CDR3 coding sequence is TGCAGTGCTAGGAAGACCGTCGGGGAGCAGTACTTC. Its translation: CSARKTVGEQYF.

The V call is TRBV6-2 or TRBV6-3, the J call TRBJ1-2; 8 nucleotides line up with TRBD1. Trimming took 7 bases from V and 7 from J; bases not matched to a gene: 5. The length of the CDR3 is 12 residues. Germline CDR1 and CDR2: MNHEY and SVGEGT. CDR3 coding DNA: TGTGCCAGCATGAGGACAGGGACTGGCTACACCTTC. Translated, it gives CASMRTGTGYTF.

This sequence joins TRBV7-2 and TRBJ2-1, with D unclear. The CDR3 extends over 13 amino acids. In germline, CDR1 is SGHTA, CDR2 FQGNSA. The V gene lost 1 base and the J gene lost 10 bases, with 11 bases spanning the gap. The CDR3 is CASSLVNGREQFF. In nucleotides, the CDR3 is TGTGCCAGCAGCTTAGTGAACGGGCGGGAGCAGTTCTTC.

This clonotype was picked up a small number of times. The rearrangement uses TRBV6-5 and TRBJ1-2; D gene uncertain. The CDR3 has 12 residues. V was pared by 10 bases and J by 2 bases, with 11 bases between. Germline V gives CDR1 MNHEY, CDR2 SVGAGI. The CDR3 sequence is CATRPANYGYTF. CDR3 DNA: TGTGCCACCCGTCCGGCCAACTATGGCTACACCTTC.

This rearrangement joins TRBV2 to TRBJ2-7; 7 positions agree with TRBD2. The CDR3 covers 17 residues. V dropped 5 bases and J dropped 0; count of bases not matched to a gene: 13. Germline V gene data show CDR1 as SNHLY and CDR2 as FYNNEI. The CDR3 region has the DNA TGTGCCAGCAGTACAACGATACTGGGCGGGGGCTCCTACGAGCAGTACTTC. The encoded protein is CASSTTILGGGSYEQYF. Complete variable domain (other parts from reference TRBV2 and TRBJ2-7): EPEVTQTPSHQVTQMGQEVILRCVPISNHLYFYWYRQILGQKVEFLVSFYNNEISEKSEIFDDQFSVERPDGSNFTLKIRSTKLEDSAMYFCASSTTILGGGSYEQYFGPGTRLTVT.

This chain links TRBV29-1 with TRBJ2-3, with a tentative D call TRBD2 (5 bases). Trimming took off 3 bases at V and 0 bases at J, with 16 bases between the two ends. The CDR3 runs to 16 residues. Germline values: CDR1 SQVTM, CDR2 ANQGSEA. CDR3 sequence (DNA): TGCAGCGTTGATGACCGGTCTAGCATGAGCACAGATACGCAGTATTTT. Residues: CSVDDRSSMSTDTQYF.